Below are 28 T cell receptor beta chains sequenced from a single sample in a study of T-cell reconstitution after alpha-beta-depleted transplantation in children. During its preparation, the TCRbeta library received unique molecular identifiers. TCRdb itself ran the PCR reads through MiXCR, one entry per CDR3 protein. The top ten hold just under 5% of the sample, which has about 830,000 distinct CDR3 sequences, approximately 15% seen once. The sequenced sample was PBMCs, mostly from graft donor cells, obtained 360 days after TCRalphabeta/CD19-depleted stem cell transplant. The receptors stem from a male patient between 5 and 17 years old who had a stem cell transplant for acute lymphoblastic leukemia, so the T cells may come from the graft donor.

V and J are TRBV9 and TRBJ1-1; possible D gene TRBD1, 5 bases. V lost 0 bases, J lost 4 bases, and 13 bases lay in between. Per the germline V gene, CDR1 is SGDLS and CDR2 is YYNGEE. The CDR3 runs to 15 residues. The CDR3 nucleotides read TGTGCCAGCAGCGTAGGTTTCGGGGGTGGCACTGAAGCTTTCTTT. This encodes CASSVGFGGGTEAFF.

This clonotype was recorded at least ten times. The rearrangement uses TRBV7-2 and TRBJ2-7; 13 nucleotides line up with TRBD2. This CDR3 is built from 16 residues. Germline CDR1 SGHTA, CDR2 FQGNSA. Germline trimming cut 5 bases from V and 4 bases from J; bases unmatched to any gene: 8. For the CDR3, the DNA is TGTGCCAGCAGCGTCGGACTAGCGGGAGTTGTTTACGAGCAGTACTTC. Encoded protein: CASSVGLAGVVYEQYF.

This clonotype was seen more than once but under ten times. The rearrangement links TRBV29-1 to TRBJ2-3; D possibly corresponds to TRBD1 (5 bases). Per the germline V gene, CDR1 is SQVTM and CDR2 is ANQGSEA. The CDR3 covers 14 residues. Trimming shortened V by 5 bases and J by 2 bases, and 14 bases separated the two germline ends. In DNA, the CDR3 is TGCAGCGTTAAACAGGCCCCTCTCACAGATACGCAGTATTTT. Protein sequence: CSVKQAPLTDTQYF.

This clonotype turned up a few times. CDR3 in amino acids: CSAKLPAGGVPFF. CDR3 bases: TGCAGTGCCAAGCTCCCAGCGGGAGGGGTACCGTTCTTC. This chain connects TRBV20-1 to TRBJ2-1; TRBD2 agrees at 10 bases. In germline, CDR1 is DFQATT, CDR2 SNEGSKA (reference sequence). The CDR3 runs to 13 residues. V was pared by 6 bases and J by 15 bases, with 14 bases of the junction left unmatched.

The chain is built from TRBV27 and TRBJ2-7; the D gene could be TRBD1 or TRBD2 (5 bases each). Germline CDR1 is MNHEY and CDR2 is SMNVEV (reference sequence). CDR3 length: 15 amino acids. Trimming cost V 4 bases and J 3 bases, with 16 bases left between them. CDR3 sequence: CASSYHIMGDYEQYF. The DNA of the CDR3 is TGTGCCAGCAGTTACCACATCATGGGGGACTACGAGCAGTACTTC.

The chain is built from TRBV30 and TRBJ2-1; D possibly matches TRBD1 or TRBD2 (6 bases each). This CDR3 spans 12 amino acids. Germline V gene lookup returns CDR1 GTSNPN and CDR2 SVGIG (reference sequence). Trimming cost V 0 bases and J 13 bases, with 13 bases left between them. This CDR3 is CAWSVGGLGQFF. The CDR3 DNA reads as TGTGCCTGGAGTGTAGGGGGGCTGGGACAGTTCTTC.

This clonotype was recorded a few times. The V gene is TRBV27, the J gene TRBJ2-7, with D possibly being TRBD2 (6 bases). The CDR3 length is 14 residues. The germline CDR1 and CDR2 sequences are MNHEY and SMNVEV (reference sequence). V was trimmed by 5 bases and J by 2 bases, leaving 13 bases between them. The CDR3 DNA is TGTGCCAGCAGTGCGGGACCGACGCCCTACGAGCAGTACTTC. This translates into CASSAGPTPYEQYF.

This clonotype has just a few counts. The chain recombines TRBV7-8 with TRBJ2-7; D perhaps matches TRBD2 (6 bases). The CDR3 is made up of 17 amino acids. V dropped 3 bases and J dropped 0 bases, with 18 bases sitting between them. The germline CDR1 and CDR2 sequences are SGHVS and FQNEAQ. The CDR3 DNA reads TGTGCCAGCAGCTTTCACGTGTCGGGAGCCAGCTCCTACGAGCAGTACTTC. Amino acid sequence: CASSFHVSGASSYEQYF.

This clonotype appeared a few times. The DNA of the CDR3 is TGCGCCAGCAGCCAAGCTCTGGGGGGCAATGAGCAGTTCTTC. This sequence encodes CASSQALGGNEQFF. The chain links TRBV4-1 to TRBJ2-1; perhaps TRBD2 as D (6 bases). The CDR3 spans 14 residues. CDR1 and CDR2 (germline): MGHRA, YSYEKL. V was trimmed by 1 base and J by 6 bases, leaving 10 bases between them.

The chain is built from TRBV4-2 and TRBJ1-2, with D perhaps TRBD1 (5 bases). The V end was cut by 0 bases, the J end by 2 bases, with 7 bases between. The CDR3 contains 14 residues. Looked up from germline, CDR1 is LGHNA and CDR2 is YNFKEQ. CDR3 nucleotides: TGTGCCAGCAGCCAAGATTGGGGGAACTATGGCTACACCTTC. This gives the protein CASSQDWGNYGYTF.

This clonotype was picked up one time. In DNA form, the CDR3 reads TGTGCCAGCAGTTTTGAATTAGGGTCCACTGAAGCTTTCTTT. It encodes CASSFELGSTEAFF. V gene TRBV12-3 or TRBV12-4 combines with J gene TRBJ1-1, with D hard to call. This CDR3 is built from 14 residues. The ends were cut back, 3 bases at V and 4 bases at J, with 12 bases in the middle.

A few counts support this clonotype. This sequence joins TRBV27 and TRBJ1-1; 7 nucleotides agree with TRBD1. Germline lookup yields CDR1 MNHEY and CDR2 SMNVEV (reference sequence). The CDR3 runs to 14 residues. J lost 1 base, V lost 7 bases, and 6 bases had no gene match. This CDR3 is CASNKGAENTEAFF. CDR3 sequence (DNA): TGTGCCAGCAACAAGGGGGCAGAGAACACTGAAGCTTTCTTT.

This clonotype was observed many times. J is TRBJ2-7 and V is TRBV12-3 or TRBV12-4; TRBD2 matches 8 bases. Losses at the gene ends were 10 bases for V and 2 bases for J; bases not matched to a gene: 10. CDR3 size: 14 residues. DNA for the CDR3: TGTGCCATCCCTAGGCTAGCGGGCCCCTACGAGCAGTACTTC. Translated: CAIPRLAGPYEQYF.

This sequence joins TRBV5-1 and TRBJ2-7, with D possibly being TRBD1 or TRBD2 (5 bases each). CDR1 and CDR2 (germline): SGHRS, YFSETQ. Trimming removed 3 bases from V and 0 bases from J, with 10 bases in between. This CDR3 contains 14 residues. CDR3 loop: CASSWGPSSYEQYF. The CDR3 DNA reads TGCGCCAGCAGCTGGGGACCGAGCTCCTACGAGCAGTACTTC.

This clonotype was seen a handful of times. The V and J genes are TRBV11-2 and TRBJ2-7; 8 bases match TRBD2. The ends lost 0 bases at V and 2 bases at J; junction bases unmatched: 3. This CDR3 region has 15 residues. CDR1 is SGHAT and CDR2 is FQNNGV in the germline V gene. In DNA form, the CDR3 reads TGTGCCAGCAGCTTAGAGAGTAGCGGGACCTACGAGCAGTACTTC. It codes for CASSLESSGTYEQYF.

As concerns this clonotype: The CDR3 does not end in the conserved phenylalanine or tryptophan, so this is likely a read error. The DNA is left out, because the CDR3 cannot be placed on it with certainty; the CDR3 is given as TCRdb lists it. CDR3 protein: CASSLGGGLYSI. The chain joins TRBV5-6 to TRBJ2-1; the table's D call of TRBD2 was not tested on the DNA. 12 amino acids form the CDR3, both terminal residues included. Germline CDR1 is SGHDT and CDR2 is YYEEEE.

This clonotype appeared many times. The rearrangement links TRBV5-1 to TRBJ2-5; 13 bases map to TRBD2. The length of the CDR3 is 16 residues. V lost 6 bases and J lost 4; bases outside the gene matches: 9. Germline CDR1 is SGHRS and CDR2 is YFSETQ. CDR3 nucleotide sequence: TGCGCCAGCAATATGGGAGGACTAGCGGGAGTAGAGACCCAGTACTTC. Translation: CASNMGGLAGVETQYF.

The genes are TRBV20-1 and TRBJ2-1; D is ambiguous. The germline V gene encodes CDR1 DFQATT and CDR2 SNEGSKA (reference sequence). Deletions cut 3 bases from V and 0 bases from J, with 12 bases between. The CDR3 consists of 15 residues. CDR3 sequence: CSARAPVSSYNEQFF. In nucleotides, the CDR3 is TGCAGTGCTAGGGCCCCCGTTAGCTCCTACAATGAGCAGTTCTTC.

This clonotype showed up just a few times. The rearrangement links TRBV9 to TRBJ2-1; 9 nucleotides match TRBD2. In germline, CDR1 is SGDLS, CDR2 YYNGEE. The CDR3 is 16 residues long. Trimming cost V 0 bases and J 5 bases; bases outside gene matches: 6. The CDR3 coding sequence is TGTGCCAGCAGCGTAGACGGGGCGGGAGGGGACAATGAGCAGTTCTTC. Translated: CASSVDGAGGDNEQFF. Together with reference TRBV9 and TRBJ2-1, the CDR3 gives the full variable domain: DSGVTQTPKHLITATGQRVTLRCSPRSGDLSVYWYQQSLDQGLQFLIQYYNGEERAKGNILERFSAQQFPDLHSELNLSSLELGDSALYFCASSVDGAGGDNEQFFGPGTRLTVL.

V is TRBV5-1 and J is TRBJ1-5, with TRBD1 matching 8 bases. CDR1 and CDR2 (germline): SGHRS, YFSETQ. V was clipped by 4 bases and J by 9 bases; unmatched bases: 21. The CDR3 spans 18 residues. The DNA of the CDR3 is TGCGCCAGCAGCCCGAAACCGGGACAGGCTACCGGTTCTTTGCCCCAGCATTTT. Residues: CASSPKPGQATGSLPQHF.

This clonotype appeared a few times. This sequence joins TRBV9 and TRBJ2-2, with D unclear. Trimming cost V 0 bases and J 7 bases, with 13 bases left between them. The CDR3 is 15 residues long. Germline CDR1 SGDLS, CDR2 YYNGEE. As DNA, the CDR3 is TGTGCCAGCAGCGTAGGTATAGGGCCCAGCGGGGAGCTGTTTTTT. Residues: CASSVGIGPSGELFF.

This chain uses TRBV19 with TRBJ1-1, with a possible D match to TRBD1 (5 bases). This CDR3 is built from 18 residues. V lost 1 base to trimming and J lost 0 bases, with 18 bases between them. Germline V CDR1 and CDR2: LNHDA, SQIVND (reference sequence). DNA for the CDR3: TGTGCCAGTAGTATAGCCGGGGCGAAACCCCTTCTGAACACTGAAGCTTTCTTT. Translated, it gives CASSIAGAKPLLNTEAFF.

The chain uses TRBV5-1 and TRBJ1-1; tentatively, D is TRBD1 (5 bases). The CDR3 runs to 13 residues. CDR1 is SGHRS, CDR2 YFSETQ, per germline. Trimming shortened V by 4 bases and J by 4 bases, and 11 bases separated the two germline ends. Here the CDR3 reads CASSGRVGTEAFF. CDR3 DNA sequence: TGCGCCAGCAGCGGCAGGGTGGGCACTGAAGCTTTCTTT.

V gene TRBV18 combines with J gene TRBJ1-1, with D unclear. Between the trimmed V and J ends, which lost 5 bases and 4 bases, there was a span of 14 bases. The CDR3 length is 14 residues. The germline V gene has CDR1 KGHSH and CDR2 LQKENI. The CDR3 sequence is CASSDQEQSTEAFF. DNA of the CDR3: TGTGCCAGCTCAGACCAGGAACAGAGCACTGAAGCTTTCTTT.

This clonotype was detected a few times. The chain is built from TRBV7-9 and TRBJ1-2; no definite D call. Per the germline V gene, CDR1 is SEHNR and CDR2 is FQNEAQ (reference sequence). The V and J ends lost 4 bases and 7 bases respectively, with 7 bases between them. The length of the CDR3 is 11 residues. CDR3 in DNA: TGTGCCAGCAGCTCGGACCCTGGCTACACCTTC. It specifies CASSSDPGYTF.

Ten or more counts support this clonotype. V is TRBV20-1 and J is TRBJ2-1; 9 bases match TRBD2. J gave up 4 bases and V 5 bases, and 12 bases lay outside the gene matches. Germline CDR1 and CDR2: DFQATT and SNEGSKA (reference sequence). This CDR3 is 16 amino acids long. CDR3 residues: CSAGPPLAGRYNEQFF. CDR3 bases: TGCAGTGCTGGACCCCCTCTAGCGGGAAGGTACAATGAGCAGTTCTTC.

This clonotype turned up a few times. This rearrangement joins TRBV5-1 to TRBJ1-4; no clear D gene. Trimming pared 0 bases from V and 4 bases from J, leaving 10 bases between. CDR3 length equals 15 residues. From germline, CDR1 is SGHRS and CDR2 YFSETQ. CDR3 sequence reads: CASSLGTANNEKLFF. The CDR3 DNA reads TGCGCCAGCAGCTTGGGAACAGCTAATAATGAAAAACTGTTTTTT. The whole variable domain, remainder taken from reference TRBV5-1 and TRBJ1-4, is KAGVTQTPRYLIKTRGQQVTLSCSPISGHRSVSWYQQTPGQGLQFLFEYFSETQRNKGNFPGRFSGRQFSNSRSEMNVSTLELGDSALYLCASSLGTANNEKLFFGSGTQLSVL.

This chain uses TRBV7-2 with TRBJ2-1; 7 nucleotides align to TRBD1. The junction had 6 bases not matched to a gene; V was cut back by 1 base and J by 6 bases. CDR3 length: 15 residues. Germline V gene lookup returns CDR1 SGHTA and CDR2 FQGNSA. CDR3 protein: CASSLVTGPPNEQFF. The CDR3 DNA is TGTGCCAGCAGCTTAGTGACAGGGCCCCCCAATGAGCAGTTCTTC.